These 2 T cell receptor beta chains came from one sample sequenced in a study of cytomegalovirus exposure and HLA in healthy donors. The PCR used 60 Vbeta and 13 Jbeta primers. Using immunoSEQ multiplex PCR, the repertoire was profiled, and TCRdb retains in-frame clones only, with some absent. The sample holds roughly 140,000 clones, 70% to 90% seen once. Sequenced sample: PBMCs. The receptors were sampled from a woman between 18 and 29 years old in good health and CMV-seronegative.

This chain links TRBV10-3 with TRBJ2-3; TRBD2 agrees at 7 bases. After removal of 6 bases from V and 4 bases from J, the junction contained 4 bases not matched to a gene. Germline V gives CDR1 ENHRY, CDR2 SYGVKD. The CDR3 spans 13 residues. CDR3 region: CAIRAGDSDTQYF. The CDR3 DNA sequence: TGTGCCATCAGGGCGGGGGACTCAGATACGCAGTATTTT.

This chain joins TRBV10-2 and TRBJ2-3; 8 bases align to TRBD2. Germline V lookup: CDR1 WSHSY, CDR2 SAAADI. The CDR3 sequence is 14 residues long. V lost 6 bases to trimming and J lost 5 bases; unmatched junction nucleotides: 7. This CDR3 reads CASSATSAVDTQYF. In DNA, the CDR3 is TGCGCCAGCAGCGCGACTAGCGCTGTAGATACGCAGTATTTT.